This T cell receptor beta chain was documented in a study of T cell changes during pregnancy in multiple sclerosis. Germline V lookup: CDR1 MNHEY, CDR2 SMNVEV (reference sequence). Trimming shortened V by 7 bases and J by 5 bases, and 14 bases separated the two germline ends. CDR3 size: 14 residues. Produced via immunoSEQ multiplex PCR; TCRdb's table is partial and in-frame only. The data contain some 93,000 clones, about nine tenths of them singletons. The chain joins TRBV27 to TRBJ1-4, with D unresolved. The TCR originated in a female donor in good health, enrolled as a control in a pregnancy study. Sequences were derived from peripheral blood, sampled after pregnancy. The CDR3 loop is CASKTGVINEKLFF. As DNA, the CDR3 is TGTGCCAGCAAGACGGGAGTTATCAATGAAAAACTGTTTTTT.